This T cell receptor beta chain came from a study of identical twins. Notes on the study in general: Clonotypes of the beta chain that were abundant in cord blood carried fewer insertions (memory repertoires showed none).

Germline CDR1 and CDR2: DFQATT and SNEGSKA (reference sequence). The CDR3 contains 16 residues. This clonotype was recorded a few times. The antigen is not known. TCRdb independently ran MiXCR on the 5' RACE reads; one entry per CDR3 protein. This table holds 450,000 or so distinct CDR3 sequences, around 18% found once. Healthy Caucasians, and only they, were the donors. This chain links TRBV20-1 with TRBJ2-1; TRBD2 matches at 7 bases. The specimen was naive T cells sorted from blood. The receptor was derived from a man aged 45 to 65 in good health. CDR3 sequence reads: CSFQKSGANPHNEQFF. CDR3 bases: TGCAGCTTCCAGAAAAGCGGGGCCAACCCCCACAATGAGCAGTTCTTC.